This TCR beta chain was sequenced for a study of T cells in localized non-small cell lung cancer. Assay: immunoSEQ multiplex PCR; the TCRdb copy retains only in-frame clones and omits some. The sample records tens of thousands of clones, more than 75% being singletons. Whole-study findings and limits: Longer overall survival was linked to higher blood T cell density. Because researchers sequenced only one region of the tumor, heterogeneity is still possible.

As regards this clone: Its antigen is unidentified.

This clonotype was sampled from a woman aged 35-70 years with stage I squamous cell lung carcinoma. Sequencing was performed on peripheral blood, taken before any cancer treatment.

The CDR3 reads CASSLGSNTGELFF. DNA of the CDR3: TGCGCCAGCAGCTTAGGCTCGAACACCGGGGAGCTGTTTTTT. This chain connects TRBV5-1 to TRBJ2-2; D uncertain. Germline values: CDR1 SGHRS, CDR2 YFSETQ. The V end lost 2 bases, the J end lost 0 bases, and 5 bases lay between the germline ends. This CDR3 region has 14 residues.